This TCR beta chain derives from a study of control samples from healthy donors and cancer patients. Assay used: immunoSEQ multiplex PCR; TCRdb lists only in-frame clones, some missing. The sample has 400,000 to 500,000 clones; 80% to 95% are singletons. The CDR3 has 18 residues. Germline CDR1 and CDR2: SGHDT and YYEEEE. The V and J ends lost 4 bases and 0 bases respectively, with 21 bases between them. The TCR was taken from a man aged 40-55 years with head and neck cancer. The material sequenced was PBMCs. The rearrangement joins TRBV5-6 to TRBJ2-3; D is unclear. CDR3 amino acids: CASSDMSRRVPSTDTQYF. CDR3 sequence (DNA): TGTGCCAGCAGCGATATGTCGCGAAGGGTCCCGAGCACAGATACGCAGTATTTT.